These T cell receptor beta chains were read from a single sample in a study of T cell responses to AZD1222 COVID-19 vaccine. The protocol was immunoSEQ multiplex PCR, while the TCRdb copy is restricted to in-frame clones and leaves out a portion. The sample has 100,000 to 150,000 clones, 80% to 90% seen once. This sample comprised peripheral blood, obtained 28 days after the second AZD1222 dose. These receptors originate from an adult who received the AZD1222 COVID-19 vaccine. CDR3s include the opening cysteine and the closing phenylalanine or tryptophan. D genes are given only for firm matches. Clone size is shown for a subset of rows, as once, few, many or a class of expanded clone.

>TRBV4-2|NA|few|TRBJ1-2
TGTGCCAGCAGCCAAGAAGGAGACAGACCCTATGGCTACACCTTC
CASSQEGDRPYGYTF
>TRBV11-2|TRBD1|NA|TRBJ1-2
TGTGCCAGCAGCTTGGTCCCGGGACAGGGGGCCCATGGCTACACCTTC
CASSLVPGQGAHGYTF
>TRBV3-1/TRBV3-2|NA|NA|TRBJ2-2
TGTGCCAGCAGCCCCCGAAACACCGGGGAGCTGTTTTTT
CASSPRNTGELFF
>TRBV10-1|NA|NA|TRBJ1-4
TGCGCCAGCAGTGCCGCGGGAAGAGGGGGACGGAGGGAAAAACTGTTTTTT
CASSAAGRGGRREKLFF
>TRBV10-3|TRBD1|NA|TRBJ1-6
TGTGCCATCGCTGGACAGGAGAATTCACCCCTCCACTTT
CAIAGQENSPLHF
>TRBV6-5|NA|NA|TRBJ2-3
TGTGCCAGCAGCCACGGGGATTCAAACACAGATACGCAGTATTTT
CASSHGDSNTDTQYF
>TRBV11-2|NA|NA|TRBJ1-2
TGTGCCAGCAGCTTAGATCGTCAGAGGAACTATGGCTACACCTTC
CASSLDRQRNYGYTF
>TRBV19|NA|NA|TRBJ2-4
TGTGCCAGTAGTTTTCGGTTAGCCAAAAACATTCAGTACTTC
CASSFRLAKNIQYF
>TRBV11-3|TRBD2|once|TRBJ2-7
TGTGCCAGCAGCTTAAGCGGGGGAAACTACTACGAGCAGTACTTC
CASSLSGGNYYEQYF
>TRBV18|NA|NA|TRBJ2-7
TGTGCCAGCTCACTCCGGACAGAGTACGAGCAGTACTTC
CASSLRTEYEQYF
>TRBV9|NA|few|TRBJ2-1
TGTGCCAGCAGCGCCGGGGGCTCCTCCTACAATGAGCAGTTCTTC
CASSAGGSSYNEQFF
>TRBV5-6|NA|NA|TRBJ2-7
TGTGCCAGCAGCTCCCGGGTGGGGGAGCAGTACTTC
CASSSRVGEQYF
>TRBV6-4|TRBD1|NA|TRBJ1-2
TGTGCCAGCAGTCCAAGGGACAGATACTTC
CASSPRDRYF
>TRBV19|NA|NA|TRBJ1-1
TGTGCCAGTAGTATTCAAGGGAACACTGAAGCTTTCTTT
CASSIQGNTEAFF
>TRBV3-1/TRBV3-2|TRBD1|once|TRBJ1-5
TGTGCCAGCAGCCTTTCACAGGGGGTCCAGCCCCAGCATTTT
CASSLSQGVQPQHF
>TRBV6-1|NA|NA|TRBJ1-2
TGTGCCAGCAGTGAAGGACAGGCCTACACCGGGGGCTACACCTTC
CASSEGQAYTGGYTF